This TCR beta chain is drawn from a study of shared clonotypes between healthy human individuals. Notes on the study in general: It was observed that roughly 5.4% of naive CD4 clonotypes were shared across a handful of donors. Sorted-subset samples were not fully sequenced, rarefaction indicated. Naive subsets usually exceeded memory subsets in estimated richness.

Samples underwent the assay at deep level. Clones were read by immunoSEQ multiplex PCR, and TCRdb kept only the in-frame ones, dropping some. The repertoire holds over a million clones, with approximately 80% as singletons. About this clone itself: The antigen is undetermined.

Sample: memory CD4+ T cells from PBMCs. Subset reported: CD45RA-negative fraction. The source is a man between 18 and 35 years old in good health. Some clones in this sample may be carry-over from other donors' samples.

The CDR3 DNA sequence: TGTGCCAGCAGCACGGGGAGGGGGCTAAAAGAGACCCAGTACTTC. Its translation: CASSTGRGLKETQYF. The chain is built from TRBV28 and TRBJ2-5; the D call may be TRBD1 or TRBD2 (7 bases each). Germline CDR1 MDHEN, CDR2 SYDVKM. The CDR3 is 15 amino acids. Trimming left V 6 bases short and J 3 bases short, with 17 bases between.